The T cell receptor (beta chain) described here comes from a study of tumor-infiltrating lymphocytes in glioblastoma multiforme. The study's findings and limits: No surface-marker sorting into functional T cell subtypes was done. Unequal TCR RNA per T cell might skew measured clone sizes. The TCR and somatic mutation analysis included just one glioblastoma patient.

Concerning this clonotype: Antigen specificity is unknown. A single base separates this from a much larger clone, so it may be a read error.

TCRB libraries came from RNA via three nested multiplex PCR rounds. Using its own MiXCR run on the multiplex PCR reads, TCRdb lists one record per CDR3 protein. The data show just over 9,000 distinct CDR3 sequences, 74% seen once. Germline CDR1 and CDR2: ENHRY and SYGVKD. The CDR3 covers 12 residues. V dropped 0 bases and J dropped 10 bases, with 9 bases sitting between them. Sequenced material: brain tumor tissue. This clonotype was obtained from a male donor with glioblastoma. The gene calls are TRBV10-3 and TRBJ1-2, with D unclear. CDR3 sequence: CAISESTFYYTF. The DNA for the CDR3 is TGTGCCATCAGTGAGTCGACATTCTACTACACCTTC.